These 16 T cell receptor beta chains originate from one sample sequenced in a study of T cells in pancreatic ductal adenocarcinoma. Produced via immunoSEQ multiplex PCR; TCRdb's table is partial and in-frame only. The sample has over 100,000 clones, around 96% seen once. Selected pancreatic ductal adenocarcinoma patients had undergone surgery without neoadjuvant therapy. What was sequenced was PBMCs. The receptors were sampled from a human donor with pancreatic ductal adenocarcinoma.

This chain uses TRBV25-1 with TRBJ2-7; TRBD2 agrees at 12 bases. There are 17 residues in the CDR3. The V and J ends lost 8 bases and 6 bases, in that order; junction bases with no gene match: 17. Germline CDR1 MGHDK, CDR2 SYGVNS. The CDR3 DNA is TGTGCCAGCTCAGACGGGACTAGCGGGTCCTTTCAACCCGAGCAGTACTTC. Protein sequence: CASSDGTSGSFQPEQYF.

V gene TRBV11-2 combines with J gene TRBJ2-7, with 7 bases matching TRBD2. CDR3 length: 14 residues. V was pared by 0 bases and J by 3 bases, with 2 bases of the junction left unmatched. Germline V gene sequence: CDR1 SGHAT, CDR2 FQNNGV. The CDR3 loop is CASSLEERGYEQYF. The CDR3 nucleotides are TGTGCCAGCAGCTTAGAGGAGCGGGGCTACGAGCAGTACTTC.

V and J are TRBV5-1 and TRBJ2-7; 7 bases are a match to TRBD1. The CDR3 has 17 amino acids. J was trimmed by 5 bases and V by 1 base; bases with no gene match: 15. Per the germline V gene, CDR1 is SGHRS and CDR2 is YFSETQ. The CDR3 loop is CASSLWGLPGTVNEQYF. CDR3 DNA: TGCGCCAGCAGCTTGTGGGGGCTGCCCGGGACAGTGAACGAGCAGTACTTC.

V gene TRBV19 combines with J gene TRBJ2-7, with 9 nucleotides matching TRBD1. V lost 5 bases, J lost 4 bases, and 9 bases stayed unmatched. Germline V gives CDR1 LNHDA, CDR2 SQIVND (reference sequence). CDR3 length equals 15 residues. As DNA, the CDR3 is TGTGCCAGTAGTGCGCCGGGACAGGGAGATTACGAGCAGTACTTC. Translated: CASSAPGQGDYEQYF.

V usage is TRBV2 and J usage is TRBJ2-3; D not certain. The V gene lost 6 bases and the J gene lost 0 bases, with 7 bases spanning the gap. Germline V gene lookup returns CDR1 SNHLY and CDR2 FYNNEI. The CDR3 spans 13 residues. The CDR3 nucleotides are TGTGCCAGCAGATTATCTAGCACAGATACGCAGTATTTT. Protein product: CASRLSSTDTQYF. Combining the CDR3 with reference TRBV2 and TRBJ2-3 gives the whole variable domain EPEVTQTPSHQVTQMGQEVILRCVPISNHLYFYWYRQILGQKVEFLVSFYNNEISEKSEIFDDQFSVERPDGSNFTLKIRSTKLEDSAMYFCASRLSSTDTQYFGPGTRLTVL.

The rearrangement joins TRBV18 to TRBJ2-7; D is possibly TRBD1 (6 bases). V was trimmed by 5 bases and J by 5 bases, leaving 10 bases between them. CDR1 and CDR2 from the germline V gene are KGHSH and LQKENI. The CDR3 spans 12 residues. CDR3 DNA sequence: TGTGCCAGCTCAACCAGGGGCCACGAGCAGTACTTC. Translating gives CASSTRGHEQYF.

About this clone itself: Within the sample, other DNA sequences also encode this same CDR3. The chain is built from TRBV4-1 and TRBJ1-5; D remains unclear. CDR1 is MGHRA and CDR2 is YSYEKL in the germline V gene. This CDR3 has 15 amino acids. Trimming cost V 1 base and J 4 bases, with 11 bases left between them. CDR3 sequence (DNA): TGCGCCAGCAGCCAAGTTACGGGTTCTAATCAGCCCCAGCATTTT. It encodes CASSQVTGSNQPQHF.

This CDR3 reads CASSPQGYGYTF. For the CDR3, the DNA is TGTGCCAGCAGTCCTCAGGGATACGGCTACACCTTC. The V and J genes are TRBV27 and TRBJ1-2; D perhaps matches TRBD1 (5 bases). CDR1 MNHEY and CDR2 SMNVEV come from the germline V gene (reference sequence). This CDR3 spans 12 amino acids. V was shortened by 5 bases and J by 8 bases, with 12 bases between the two germline ends.

The CDR3 sequence: CAISARTSDDEQYF. CDR3 nucleotides: TGTGCCATCAGTGCAAGGACTAGCGATGACGAGCAGTACTTC. The chain recombines TRBV10-3 with TRBJ2-7; 9 nucleotides match TRBD2. The V segment lost 4 bases and the J segment 5 bases; nucleotides outside the gene matches: 6. Germline V gene data show CDR1 as ENHRY and CDR2 as SYGVKD. The CDR3 has 14 amino acids.

The J gene is TRBJ2-7, the V gene TRBV11-3; D perhaps matches TRBD2 (6 bases). Trimming took 0 bases from V and 2 from J, leaving 14 bases between them. This CDR3 has 16 amino acids. The germline gives CDR1 SGHNT, CDR2 YENEEA. The CDR3 bases are TGTGCCAGCAGCTTAGACAACGGGAGACCCGCCTACGAGCAGTACTTC. Its protein is CASSLDNGRPAYEQYF.

This clone occurred once. The chain recombines TRBV30 with TRBJ2-3; the D gene is possibly TRBD2 (6 bases). Germline V gene sequence: CDR1 GTSNPN, CDR2 SVGIG (reference sequence). CDR3 length equals 13 residues. V lost 5 bases and J lost 0, with 9 bases in between. The CDR3 DNA follows: TGTGCCTGGCTAGCGAAAAGCACAGATACGCAGTATTTT. As protein: CAWLAKSTDTQYF.

The chain uses TRBV6-5 and TRBJ2-6; D is unclear. The CDR3 is made up of 16 amino acids. The germline V gene has CDR1 MNHEY and CDR2 SVGAGI. Trimming removed 4 bases from V and 2 bases from J, with 12 bases in between. The CDR3 DNA follows: TGTGCCAGCAGTTCCCACTCACCCGCTGGGGCCAACGTCCTGACTTTC. Its protein product is CASSSHSPAGANVLTF.

The chain carries TRBV19 and TRBJ2-7; D not resolved. The CDR3 has 13 amino acids. The V end was cut by 1 base, the J end by 1 base, with 5 bases between. CDR1 is LNHDA, CDR2 SQIVND, per germline (reference sequence). CDR3 in amino acids: CASSIGGSYEQYF. CDR3 bases: TGTGCCAGTAGTATAGGCGGATCCTACGAGCAGTACTTC. The whole variable domain, remainder taken from reference TRBV19 and TRBJ2-7, is DGGITQSPKYLFRKEGQNVTLSCEQNLNHDAMYWYRQDPGQGLRLIYYSQIVNDFQKGDIAEGYSVSREKKESFPLTVTSAQKNPTAFYLCASSIGGSYEQYFGPGTRLTVT.

This clone has just one count. The chain recombines TRBV2 with TRBJ2-5; TRBD2 agrees at 7 bases. The CDR3 contains 13 residues. V lost 6 bases and J lost 3; bases outside the gene matches: 4. Germline assignment: CDR1 SNHLY and CDR2 FYNNEI. Written as DNA, the CDR3 is TGTGCCAGCAGGGAGGGAGGGGAAGAGACCCAGTACTTC. Translating it yields CASREGGEETQYF.

The rearrangement joins TRBV29-1 to TRBJ1-5, with D unresolved. The CDR3 has 12 amino acids. V dropped 4 bases and J dropped 4 bases, with 8 bases sitting between them. Per the germline V gene, CDR1 is SQVTM and CDR2 is ANQGSEA. The CDR3 is CSVGSENQPQHF. CDR3 bases: TGCAGCGTTGGGTCGGAGAATCAGCCCCAGCATTTT.

This clone has just one count. The chain uses TRBV7-3 and TRBJ1-2; TRBD1 matches at 9 bases. CDR3 length: 14 amino acids. From germline, CDR1 is SGHTA and CDR2 FQGTGA. V gave up 6 bases and J gave up 7 bases; unmatched junction bases: 9. CDR3 sequence: CASSETDRGGGYTF. The DNA for the CDR3 is TGTGCCAGCAGTGAAACGGACAGGGGAGGTGGCTACACCTTC.